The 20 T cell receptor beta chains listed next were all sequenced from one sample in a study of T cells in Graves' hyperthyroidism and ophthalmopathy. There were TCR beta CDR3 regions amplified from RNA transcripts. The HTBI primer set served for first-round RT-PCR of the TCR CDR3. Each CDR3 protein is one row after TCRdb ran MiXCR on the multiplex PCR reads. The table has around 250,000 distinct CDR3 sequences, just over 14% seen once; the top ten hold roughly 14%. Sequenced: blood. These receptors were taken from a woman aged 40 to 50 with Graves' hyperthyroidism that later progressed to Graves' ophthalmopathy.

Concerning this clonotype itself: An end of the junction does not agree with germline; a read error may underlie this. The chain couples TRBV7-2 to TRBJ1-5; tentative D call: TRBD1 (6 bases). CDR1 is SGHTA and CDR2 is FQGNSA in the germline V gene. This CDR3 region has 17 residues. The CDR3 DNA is TGTGCCGGCAGCTTTAAACAGGGATTTTATAGCAATCAGCCCCAGCATTTT. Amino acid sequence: CAGSFKQGFYSNQPQHF.

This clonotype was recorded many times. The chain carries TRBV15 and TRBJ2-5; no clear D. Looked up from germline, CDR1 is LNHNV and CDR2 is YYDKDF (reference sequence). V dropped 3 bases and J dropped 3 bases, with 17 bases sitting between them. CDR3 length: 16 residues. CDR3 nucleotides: TGTGCCACCAGCAGTGAGCTTAGGGTGTCCAAAGAGACCCAGTACTTC. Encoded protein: CATSSELRVSKETQYF.

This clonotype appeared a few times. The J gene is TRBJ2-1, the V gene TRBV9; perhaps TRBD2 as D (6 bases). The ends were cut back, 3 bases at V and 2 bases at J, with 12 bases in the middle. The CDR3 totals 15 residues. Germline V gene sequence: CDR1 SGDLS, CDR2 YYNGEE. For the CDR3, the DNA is TGTGCCAGCAGCGGGGGGGTCAGCCCCTACAATGAGCAGTTCTTC. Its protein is CASSGGVSPYNEQFF.

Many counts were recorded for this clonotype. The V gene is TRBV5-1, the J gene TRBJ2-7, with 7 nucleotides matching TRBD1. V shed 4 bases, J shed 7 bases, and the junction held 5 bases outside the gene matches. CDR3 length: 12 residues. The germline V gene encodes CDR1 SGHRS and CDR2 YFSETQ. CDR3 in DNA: TGCGCCAGCAGCCTGGACAGGCGTGAGCAGTACTTC. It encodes CASSLDRREQYF.

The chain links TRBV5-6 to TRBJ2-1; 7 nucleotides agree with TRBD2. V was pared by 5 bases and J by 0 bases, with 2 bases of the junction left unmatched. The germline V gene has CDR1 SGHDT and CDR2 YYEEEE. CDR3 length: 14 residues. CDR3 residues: CASSSGFSYNEQFF. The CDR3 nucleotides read TGTGCCAGCAGTAGCGGGTTCTCCTACAATGAGCAGTTCTTC.

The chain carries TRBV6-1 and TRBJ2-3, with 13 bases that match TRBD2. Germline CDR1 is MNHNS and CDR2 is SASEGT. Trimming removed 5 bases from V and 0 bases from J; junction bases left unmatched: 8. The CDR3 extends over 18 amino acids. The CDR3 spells CASSTGTSGTTSTDTQYF. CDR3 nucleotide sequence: TGTGCCAGCAGTACCGGGACTAGCGGGACCACTAGCACAGATACGCAGTATTTT.

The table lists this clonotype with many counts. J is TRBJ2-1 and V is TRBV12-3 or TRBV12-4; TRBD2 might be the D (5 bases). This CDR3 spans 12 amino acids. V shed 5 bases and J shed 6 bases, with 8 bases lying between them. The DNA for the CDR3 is TGTGCCAGCAGTAGGACTCCCAATGAGCAGTTCTTC. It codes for CASSRTPNEQFF.

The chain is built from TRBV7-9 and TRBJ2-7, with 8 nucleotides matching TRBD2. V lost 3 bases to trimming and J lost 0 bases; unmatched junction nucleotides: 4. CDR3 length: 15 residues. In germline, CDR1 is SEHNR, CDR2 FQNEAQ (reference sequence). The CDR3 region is CASSFGGRPSYEQYF. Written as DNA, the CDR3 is TGTGCCAGCAGCTTCGGCGGGAGGCCCTCCTACGAGCAGTACTTC. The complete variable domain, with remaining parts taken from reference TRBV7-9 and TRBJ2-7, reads DTGVSQNPRHKITKRGQNVTFRCDPISEHNRLYWYRQTLGQGPEFLTYFQNEAQLEKSRLLSDRFSAERPKGSFSTLEIQRTEQGDSAMYLCASSFGGRPSYEQYFGPGTRLTVT.

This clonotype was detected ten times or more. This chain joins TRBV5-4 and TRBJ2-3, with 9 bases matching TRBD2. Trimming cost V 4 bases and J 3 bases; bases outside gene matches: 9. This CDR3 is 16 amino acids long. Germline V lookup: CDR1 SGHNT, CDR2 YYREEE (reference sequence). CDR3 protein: CASSPSGGLATDTQYF. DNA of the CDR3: TGTGCCAGCAGCCCATCGGGGGGACTAGCTACAGATACGCAGTATTTT.

CDR3 residues: CASSLSRTGWYGYTF. In nucleotides, the CDR3 is TGTGCCAGTAGTCTATCCCGGACAGGGTGGTATGGCTACACCTTC. The genes are TRBV19 and TRBJ1-2, with 8 bases that match TRBD1. Germline V gives CDR1 LNHDA, CDR2 SQIVND (reference sequence). After removal of 5 bases from V and 5 bases from J, the junction contained 10 bases not matched to a gene. This CDR3 is built from 15 residues.

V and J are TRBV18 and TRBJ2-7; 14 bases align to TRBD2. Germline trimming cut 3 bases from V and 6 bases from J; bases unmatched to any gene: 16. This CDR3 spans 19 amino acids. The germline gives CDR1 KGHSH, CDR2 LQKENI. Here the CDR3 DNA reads TGTGCCAGCTCACCTTGGACCGGGACTAGCGGGAGCAAAGGGAGCGAGCAGTACTTC. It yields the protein CASSPWTGTSGSKGSEQYF.

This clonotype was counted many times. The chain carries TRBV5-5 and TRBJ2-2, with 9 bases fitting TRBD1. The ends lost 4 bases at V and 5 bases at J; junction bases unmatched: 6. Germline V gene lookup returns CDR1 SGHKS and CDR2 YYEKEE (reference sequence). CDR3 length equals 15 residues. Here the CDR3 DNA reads TGTGCCAGCAGCACCGGGACAGGGCCAACCGGGGAGCTGTTTTTT. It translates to CASSTGTGPTGELFF.

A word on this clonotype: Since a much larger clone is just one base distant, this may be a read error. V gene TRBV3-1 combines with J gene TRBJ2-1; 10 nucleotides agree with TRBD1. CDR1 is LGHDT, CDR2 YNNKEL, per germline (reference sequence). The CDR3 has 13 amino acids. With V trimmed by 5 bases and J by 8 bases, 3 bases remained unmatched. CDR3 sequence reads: CASSDRGLDEQFF. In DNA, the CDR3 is TGTGCCAGCAGCGACAGGGGGCTCGATGAGCAGTTCTTC.

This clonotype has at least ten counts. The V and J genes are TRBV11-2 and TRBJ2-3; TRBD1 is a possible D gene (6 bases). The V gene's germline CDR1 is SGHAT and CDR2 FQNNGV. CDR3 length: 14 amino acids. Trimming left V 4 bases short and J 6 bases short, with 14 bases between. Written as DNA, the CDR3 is TGTGCCAGCAGCTACACGACAGGCCAGGATACGCAGTATTTT. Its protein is CASSYTTGQDTQYF.

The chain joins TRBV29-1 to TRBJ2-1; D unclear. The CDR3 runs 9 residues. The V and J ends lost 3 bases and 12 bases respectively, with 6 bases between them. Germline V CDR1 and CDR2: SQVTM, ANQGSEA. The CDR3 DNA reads TGCAGCGTTGAGCAAACGCAGTTCTTC. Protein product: CSVEQTQFF.

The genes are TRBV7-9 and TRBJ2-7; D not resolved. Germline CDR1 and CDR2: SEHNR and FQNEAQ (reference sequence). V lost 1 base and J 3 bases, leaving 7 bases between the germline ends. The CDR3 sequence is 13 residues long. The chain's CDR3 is CASSLETYYEQYF. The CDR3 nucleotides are TGTGCCAGCAGCTTAGAGACCTACTACGAGCAGTACTTC.

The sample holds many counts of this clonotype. CDR3 amino acids: CASVAGGRGDTQYF. In nucleotides, the CDR3 is TGTGCCAGCGTTGCAGGGGGCCGGGGAGATACGCAGTATTTT. This sequence joins TRBV2 and TRBJ2-3; 8 nucleotides align to TRBD1. The CDR3 has 14 amino acids. Germline V gives CDR1 SNHLY, CDR2 FYNNEI. J was trimmed by 5 bases and V by 8 bases; bases with no gene match: 9.

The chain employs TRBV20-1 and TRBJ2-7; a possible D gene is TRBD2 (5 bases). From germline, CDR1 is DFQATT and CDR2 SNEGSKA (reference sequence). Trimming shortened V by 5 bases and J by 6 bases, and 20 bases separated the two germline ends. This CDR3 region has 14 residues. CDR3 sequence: CSALASYSWGEQYF. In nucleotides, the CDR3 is TGCAGTGCTCTCGCTAGCTACAGCTGGGGCGAGCAGTACTTC.

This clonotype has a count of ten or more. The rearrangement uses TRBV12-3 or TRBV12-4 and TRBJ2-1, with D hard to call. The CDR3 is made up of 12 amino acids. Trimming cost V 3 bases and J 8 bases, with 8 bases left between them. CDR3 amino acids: CASSFFGDEQFF. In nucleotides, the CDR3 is TGTGCCAGCAGTTTTTTTGGGGATGAGCAGTTCTTC.

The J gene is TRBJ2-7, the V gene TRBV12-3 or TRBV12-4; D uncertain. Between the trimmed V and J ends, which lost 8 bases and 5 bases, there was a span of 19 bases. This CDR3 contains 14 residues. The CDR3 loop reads CASATRARSDEQYF. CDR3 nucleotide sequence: TGTGCCAGCGCGACTCGGGCGCGTTCCGACGAGCAGTACTTC.